The 5 T cell receptor beta chains below come from one sample, sequenced in a study of CD8 T cells in Susac syndrome. With random hexamers, 0.5 to 1 ug RNA was reverse transcribed. TCRdb fed the immunoSEQ multiplex PCR reads into MiXCR, producing one record per CDR3 protein. The sample lists some 60,000 distinct CDR3 sequences; approximately 90% were seen once. The sequenced sample consisted of CD8+ T cells from PBMCs. The receptors were sampled from a human donor in good health.

The rearrangement uses TRBV9 and TRBJ1-2; perhaps TRBD1 as D (6 bases). Trimming pared 0 bases from V and 4 bases from J, leaving 13 bases between. Germline lookup yields CDR1 SGDLS and CDR2 YYNGEE. The CDR3 has 15 amino acids. This CDR3 reads CASSVGGGVGYGYTF. The CDR3 DNA reads TGTGCCAGCAGCGTAGGAGGGGGGGTCGGCTATGGCTACACCTTC.

The chain has TRBV10-3 and TRBJ2-5, with 10 bases identical to TRBD1. The CDR3 has 16 amino acids. The V gene end was trimmed by 2 bases and the J gene end by 5 bases; junction bases not matched to a gene: 8. Germline V CDR1 and CDR2: ENHRY, SYGVKD. The CDR3 reads CAISELGTGADETQYF. CDR3 nucleotides: TGTGCCATCAGTGAGCTGGGGACAGGGGCGGATGAGACCCAGTACTTC.

The gene calls are TRBV5-1 and TRBJ1-1; 10 bases fit TRBD1. This CDR3 is built from 15 residues. Trimming removed 2 bases from V and 5 bases from J; junction bases left unmatched: 6. In germline, CDR1 is SGHRS, CDR2 YFSETQ. The CDR3: CASSFRQGAWTEAFF. CDR3 DNA: TGCGCCAGCAGCTTTAGACAGGGGGCCTGGACTGAAGCTTTCTTT.

This chain connects TRBV6-2 or TRBV6-3 to TRBJ2-5, with D unclear. Trimming shortened V by 2 bases and J by 5 bases, and 12 bases separated the two germline ends. The CDR3 contains 14 residues. Germline V CDR1 and CDR2: MNHEY, SVGEGT. CDR3 in DNA: TGTGCCAGCAGTTACGACTTAGGCCAGGAGACCCAGTACTTC. It specifies CASSYDLGQETQYF.

This chain joins TRBV6-6 and TRBJ1-1; no clear D. The germline V gene encodes CDR1 MNHNY and CDR2 SVGAGI (reference sequence). CDR3 length: 13 amino acids. The V end was cut by 6 bases, the J end by 0 bases, with 8 bases between. CDR3 sequence (DNA): TGTGCCAGCAGGCCTCACATGAACACTGAAGCTTTCTTT. Translation gives CASRPHMNTEAFF.